Many counts were recorded for the clone carrying this TCR beta chain. Its specificity is unknown. With 4 bases removed from V and 1 base from J, the gap between germline ends came to 10 bases. The germline CDR1 and CDR2 sequences are DFQATT and SNEGSKA (reference sequence). The CDR3 runs 13 residues. The data originate from a study of blood T cells in healthy people across ages. Study outcomes and limitations: Both higher diversity and more naive CD4+ cells marked long-lived donors when set against aged donors. Age showed a roughly linear inverse relationship with TCR beta diversity per million T cells.

Through a sample-barcoded 5' primer and a J-beta primer mix, a second PCR was run for roughly 7 to 11 cycles. TCRdb reanalysed the 5' RACE reads using MiXCR and keeps one entry per CDR3 protein. The sample shows 700,000 or so distinct CDR3 sequences, 22% of them seen only once. Sequencing was carried out using blood. This TCR came from a man aged 65 to 79 in good health. The chain uses TRBV20-1 and TRBJ2-5; TRBD2 might be the D (6 bases). Here the CDR3 DNA reads TGCAGTGCTACCCGGACTACCCAAGAGACCCAGTACTTC. Encoded protein: CSATRTTQETQYF.